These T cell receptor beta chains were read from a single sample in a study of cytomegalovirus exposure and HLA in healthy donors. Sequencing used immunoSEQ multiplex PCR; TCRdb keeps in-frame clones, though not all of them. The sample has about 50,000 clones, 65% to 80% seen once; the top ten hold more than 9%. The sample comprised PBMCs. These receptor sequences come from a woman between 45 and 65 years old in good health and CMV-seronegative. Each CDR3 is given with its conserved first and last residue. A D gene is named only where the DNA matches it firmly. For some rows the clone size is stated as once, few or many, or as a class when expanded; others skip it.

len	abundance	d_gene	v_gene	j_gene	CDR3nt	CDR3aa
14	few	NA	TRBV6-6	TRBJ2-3	TGTGCCAGCAGTGATACAAAAAGCACAGATAAGCAGTATTTT	CASSDTKSTDKQYF
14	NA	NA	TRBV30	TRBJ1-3	TGTGCCTGGAGTGCCCCTAGCTCTGGAAACACCATATATTTT	CAWSAPSSGNTIYF
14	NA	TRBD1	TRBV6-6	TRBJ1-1	TGTGCCAGCAACACCGGGACAGGGCCCACTGAAGCTTTCTTT	CASNTGTGPTEAFF
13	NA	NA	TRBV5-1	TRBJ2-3	TGCGCCAGCAGCCACCCCCAGGGTGATACGCAGTATTTT	CASSHPQGDTQYF
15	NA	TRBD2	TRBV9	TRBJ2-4	TGTGCCAGCAGCGCTAGCGGGATGGCCAAAAACATTCAGTACTTC	CASSASGMAKNIQYF
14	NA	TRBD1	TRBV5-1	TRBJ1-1	TGTGCCAGCAGCTCGGGGGACAGGGACACTGAAGCTTTCTTT	CASSSGDRDTEAFF
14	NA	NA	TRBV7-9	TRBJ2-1	TGTGCCAGCAGCTCTACCCTACCTAGTAGTGAGCAGTTCTTC	CASSSTLPSSEQFF
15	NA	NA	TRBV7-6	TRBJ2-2	TGTGCCAGCAGCTTAGGTCGCAGCGGCACCGGGGAGCTGTTTTTT	CASSLGRSGTGELFF
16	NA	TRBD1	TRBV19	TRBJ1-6	TGTGCCAGTAGTTCCGGGACAGGGGCCTATAATTCACCCCTCCACTTT	CASSSGTGAYNSPLHF
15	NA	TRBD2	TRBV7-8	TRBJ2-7	TGTGCCAGCAGCTCCCCAGCGGGACTGGGATACGAGCAGTACTTC	CASSSPAGLGYEQYF
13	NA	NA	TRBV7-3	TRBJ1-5	TGTGCCAGCAGCTCCAACGGGGGTCAGCCCCAGCATTTT	CASSSNGGQPQHF
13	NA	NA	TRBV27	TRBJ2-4	TGTGCCAGCAGTTCTCTAGCCAAAAACATTCAGTACTTC	CASSSLAKNIQYF
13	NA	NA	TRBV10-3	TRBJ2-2	TGTGCCACCAGCGGGACAGAGGCCGGGGAGCTGTTTTTT	CATSGTEAGELFF
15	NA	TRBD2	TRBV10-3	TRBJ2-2	TGTGCCACAAAGCCGCGGGAGGCTGACACCGGGGAGCTGTTTTTT	CATKPREADTGELFF
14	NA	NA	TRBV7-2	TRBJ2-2	TGTGCCAGCATCCCGATGAGGCGGACCGGGGAGCTGTTTTTT	CASIPMRRTGELFF
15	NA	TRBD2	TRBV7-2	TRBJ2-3	TGTGCCAGCAGCTTTAGCGGGGAAAAGGCAGATACGCAGTATTTT	CASSFSGEKADTQYF
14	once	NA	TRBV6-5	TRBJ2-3	TGTGCCAGCAGTCCCGGGTGGGGCGGAGATACGCAGTATTTT	CASSPGWGGDTQYF
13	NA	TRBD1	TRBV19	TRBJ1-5	TGTGCCAGTAGTGGGACAGGGTCCCAGCCCCAGCATTTT	CASSGTGSQPQHF
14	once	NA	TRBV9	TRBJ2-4	TGTGCCAGCAGCGTAGGGGGCAGCCAAAACATTCAGTACTTC	CASSVGGSQNIQYF
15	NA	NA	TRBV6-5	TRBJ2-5	TGTGCCAGCAGTTACTCTCGGACGGGAAAAGAGACCCAGTACTTC	CASSYSRTGKETQYF
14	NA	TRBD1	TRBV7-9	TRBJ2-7	TGTGCCAGCAGTTTACAGGGGGCCTCCTACGAGCAGTACTTC	CASSLQGASYEQYF
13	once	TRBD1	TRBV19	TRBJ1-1	TGTGTCAGTAGTATAGATTCGGACAGGCTGGCTTTCTTT	CVSSIDSDRLAFF
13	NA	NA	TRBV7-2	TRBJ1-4	TGTGCCAGCAGCTCTGGGGGCACTGAAAAACTGTTTTTT	CASSSGGTEKLFF
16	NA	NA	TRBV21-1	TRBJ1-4	TGTGCCAGCAGCTCCCCACAGCAGGCAACTAATGAAAAACTGTTTTTT	CASSSPQQATNEKLFF
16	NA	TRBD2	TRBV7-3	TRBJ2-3	TGTGCCAGCAGCCCATACCTAGCGGGGGAAATTGATACGCAGTATTTT	CASSPYLAGEIDTQYF
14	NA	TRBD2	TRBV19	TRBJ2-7	TGTGCCAGTAGTACCGGGACTAGCGGGTACGAGCAGTACTTC	CASSTGTSGYEQYF
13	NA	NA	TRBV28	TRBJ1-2	TGTGCCAGCAGTTTTTTGGGGGGCTATGGCTACACCTTC	CASSFLGGYGYTF
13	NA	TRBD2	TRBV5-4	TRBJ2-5	TGTGCCAGCAGCTTGGCGGGGGGAGGGACCCAGTACTTC	CASSLAGGGTQYF
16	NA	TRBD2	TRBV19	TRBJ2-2	TGTGCCAGTAGCCAGGGCGGGGGAGGGATCACCGGGGAGCTGTTTTTT	CASSQGGGGITGELFF
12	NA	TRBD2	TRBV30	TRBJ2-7	TGTGCCTGGACGGAGGGCGGGAGTTTTCCGTACTTC	CAWTEGGSFPYF
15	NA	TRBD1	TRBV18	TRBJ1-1	TGTGCCAGCTCACAACTACAGGGGGCGACCACTGAAGCTTTCTTT	CASSQLQGATTEAFF
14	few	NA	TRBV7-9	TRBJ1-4	TGTGCCAGCAGCTTGTTGCAGGGCGGAGAAAAACTGTTTTTT	CASSLLQGGEKLFF
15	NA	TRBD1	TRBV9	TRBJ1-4	TGTGCCAGCAGTCCGACAGGGACAACTAATGAAAAACTGTTTTTT	CASSPTGTTNEKLFF
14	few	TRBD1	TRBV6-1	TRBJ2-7	TGTGCCAGCAGAGGGACAGAATCTAGCTACGAGCAGTACTTC	CASRGTESSYEQYF
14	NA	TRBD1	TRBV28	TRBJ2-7	TGTGCCAGCCTTCAACGACAGGGCTCCTACGAGCAGTACTTC	CASLQRQGSYEQYF
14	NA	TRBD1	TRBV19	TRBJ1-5	TGTGCCAGTAGCCCGGGGACAGCGGATCAGCCCCAGCATTTT	CASSPGTADQPQHF
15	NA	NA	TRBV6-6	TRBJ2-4	TGTGCCAGCAGTTACTCGAGGAGGGTCGGTGACATTCAGTACTTC	CASSYSRRVGDIQYF
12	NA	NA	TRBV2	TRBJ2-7	TGTGCCAGCAGTGAACCTAGCTACGAGCAGTACTTC	CASSEPSYEQYF
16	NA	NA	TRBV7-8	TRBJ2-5	TGTGCCAGCACCCTGGCCAGCCTGGGCCCACAAGAGACCCAGTACTTC	CASTLASLGPQETQYF
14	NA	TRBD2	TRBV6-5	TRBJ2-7	TGTGCCAGCAGTCTCGGGGGGGGAGGCTACGAGCAGTACTTC	CASSLGGGGYEQYF
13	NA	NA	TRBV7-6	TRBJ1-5	TGTGCCAGCAGCATGAGCGGGAATCAGCCCCAGCATTTT	CASSMSGNQPQHF
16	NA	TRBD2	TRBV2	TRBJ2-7	TGTGCCAGCAGGGAGCGGGGGACGCTTTCCTCCTACGAGCAGTACTTC	CASRERGTLSSYEQYF
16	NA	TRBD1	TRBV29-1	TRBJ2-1	TGCAGCGTTGATTGGACCGGGACAGGTTTCGACAATGAGCAGTTCTTC	CSVDWTGTGFDNEQFF
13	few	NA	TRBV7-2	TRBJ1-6	TGTGCCAGCAGCTTACAGGGTCGTTCACCCCTCCACTTT	CASSLQGRSPLHF
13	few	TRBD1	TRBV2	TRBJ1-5	TGTGCCAGCAGGGGACAGGGCGATCAGCCCCAGCATTTT	CASRGQGDQPQHF
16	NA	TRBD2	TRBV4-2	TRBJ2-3	TGTGCCAGCAGCCAGCGATTTAGCGGGGGGGGAGATACGCAGTATTTT	CASSQRFSGGGDTQYF
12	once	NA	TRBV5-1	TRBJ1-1	TGCGCCAGCAGCCATTCAGGTGCTGAAGCTTTCTTT	CASSHSGAEAFF
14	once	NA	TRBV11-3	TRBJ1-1	TGTGCCAGCAGCTTAGATCAGGGGAACACTGAAGCTTTCTTT	CASSLDQGNTEAFF
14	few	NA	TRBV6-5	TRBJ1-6	TGTGCCAGCAGCCCAGGGGAGAGAAGTTCACCCCTCCACTTT	CASSPGERSSPLHF
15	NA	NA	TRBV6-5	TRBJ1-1	TGTGCCAGCAGACGAGGGTTCTCGGCAAACACTGAAGCTTTCTTT	CASRRGFSANTEAFF
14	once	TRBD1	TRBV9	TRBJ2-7	TGTGCCAGCAGCGTAGAGGACAGGGGCTACGAGCAGTACTTC	CASSVEDRGYEQYF
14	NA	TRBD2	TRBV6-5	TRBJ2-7	TGTGCCAGCTGGAGCGGGGGGGCTCCCTACGAGCAGTACTTC	CASWSGGAPYEQYF
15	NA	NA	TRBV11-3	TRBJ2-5	TGTGCCAGCAGCCCAGGTGGGACAACGCGGGAGACCCAGTACTTC	CASSPGGTTRETQYF
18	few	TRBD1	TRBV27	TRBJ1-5	TGTGCCAGCAGTCTGAGACAGGGGGGGTCTTGGGGCAATCAGCCCCAGCATTTT	CASSLRQGGSWGNQPQHF
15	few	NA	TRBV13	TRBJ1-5	TGTGCCAGCAGCCGGGGGATTTGGGGCAATCAGCCCCAGCATTTT	CASSRGIWGNQPQHF
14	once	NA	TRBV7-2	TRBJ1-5	TGTGCCAGCAGCTTAGTCTCGGGAAATCAGCCCCAGCATTTT	CASSLVSGNQPQHF
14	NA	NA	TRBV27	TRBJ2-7	TGTGCCAGCAGGAATTTCAGGGTCACAGGAGAGCAGTACTTC	CASRNFRVTGEQYF
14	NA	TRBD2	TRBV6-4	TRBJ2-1	TGTGCCAGCAGTTTTCGCGGGGGGGACAATGAGCAGTTCTTC	CASSFRGGDNEQFF